The entry that follows covers one T cell receptor beta chain sequence. V dropped 3 bases and J dropped 2; count of bases not matched to a gene: 3. The CDR3 totals 15 residues. Germline values: CDR1 SGHTA, CDR2 FQGNSA. The data originate from a study of technical replicates of blood from a handful of donors. Clones were sequenced by immunoSEQ multiplex PCR, and TCRdb holds only the in-frame ones, with some missing. The table includes approximately 92,000 clones, roughly 95% detected once. V usage is TRBV7-2 and J usage is TRBJ2-1; 8 bases are shared with TRBD2. Sample: T cells isolated from PBMCs. This TCR was recovered from a human donor in good health. CDR3 protein: CASSFPGLAYNEQFF. The DNA of the CDR3 is TGTGCCAGCAGCTTCCCGGGACTAGCCTACAATGAGCAGTTCTTC.